The clone carrying this TCR beta chain was seen a few times. Per the germline V gene, CDR1 is LGHNA and CDR2 is YSLEER. Trimming took 0 bases from V and 0 from J, leaving 9 bases between them. This CDR3 has 15 amino acids. The entry originates in a study of blood T cell repertoires in COVID-19. For the study at large: PBMCs, B-cell-depleted T cells, or T cells were the source of the cDNA or gDNA that made up the material.

The method was immunoSEQ multiplex PCR; TCRdb's version includes in-frame clones alone and lacks a portion of them. Of more than 120,000 clones in the sample, approximately 84% were seen once. The study drew participants aged roughly 18 to 95 years from 20 to 30 US areas. The chain joins TRBV4-3 to TRBJ2-7; D is undetermined. The source material was PBMCs or T cells enriched from blood (not recorded which). This TCR was recovered from a man in his forties or fifties in a cohort exposed to, infected with or recovered from COVID-19 (not recorded which). The CDR3 here is CASSQEVGYSYEQYF. The CDR3 DNA sequence: TGCGCCAGCAGCCAAGAGGTCGGGTACTCCTACGAGCAGTACTTC.